These 13 T cell receptor beta chains were sequenced from one sample in a study of blood T cell repertoires in COVID-19. TCRdb keeps only in-frame clones here, not all; method: immunoSEQ multiplex PCR. The sample has some 510,000 clones, 85% to 90% seen once. Sequences were obtained from PBMCs or T cells enriched from blood (not recorded which). Every receptor here comes from a woman in her 40s who had recovered from COVID-19.

The CDR3 region is CASSLNEGANTEAFF. The DNA for the CDR3 is TGTGCCAGCAGCTTAAATGAGGGGGCGAACACTGAAGCTTTCTTT. V gene TRBV7-9 combines with J gene TRBJ1-1; 7 bases line up with TRBD1. The CDR3 totals 15 residues. With 2 bases clipped from V and 1 base from J, the junction kept 4 bases outside the gene matches. Germline V gives CDR1 SEHNR, CDR2 FQNEAQ (reference sequence).

The rearrangement uses TRBV5-1 and TRBJ2-7; 11 positions match TRBD2. Losses at the gene ends were 1 base for V and 3 bases for J; bases not matched to a gene: 3. CDR3 size: 15 residues. Germline CDR1 reads SGHRS; CDR2 reads YFSETQ. The CDR3 coding sequence is TGCGCCAGCAGCTTGTTAACTAGCGGGAGCTACGAGCAGTACTTC. This encodes CASSLLTSGSYEQYF.

This rearrangement joins TRBV18 to TRBJ1-4; no reliable D call. CDR1 and CDR2 from the germline V gene are KGHSH and LQKENI. V was cut by 3 bases and J by 6 bases, with 11 bases left in between. This CDR3 comprises 14 residues. The CDR3 DNA reads TGTGCCAGCTCACCCATCCAGGTGCATGAAAAACTGTTTTTT. It translates to CASSPIQVHEKLFF.

This rearrangement joins TRBV4-3 to TRBJ1-2; possibly TRBD1 for D (6 bases). Germline CDR1 and CDR2: LGHNA and YSLEER. V lost 0 bases, J lost 4 bases, and 12 bases lay in between. The CDR3 runs to 15 residues. The CDR3 sequence is CASSQDRLGAYGYTF. DNA for the CDR3: TGCGCCAGCAGCCAAGATCGCCTGGGGGCCTATGGCTACACCTTC.

The V call is TRBV21-1, the J call TRBJ1-5. TRBV21-1 is classified as a pseudogene. The length of the CDR3 is 14 residues. The CDR3 protein is CASRSSYSNQPQHF. The DNA of the CDR3 is TGTGCCAGCAGAAGCTCATATAGCAATCAGCCCCAGCATTTT.

The rearrangement joins TRBV7-2 to TRBJ2-3; 11 bases agree with TRBD2. V dropped 2 bases and J dropped 1; count of bases not matched to a gene: 8. Germline V gene lookup returns CDR1 SGHTA and CDR2 FQGNSA. The length of the CDR3 is 18 residues. DNA for the CDR3: TGTGCCAGCAGCTTACGTAGTAGCGGGAGGGCTGGCACAGATACGCAGTATTTT. Its translation: CASSLRSSGRAGTDTQYF.

The genes are TRBV3-1 (or the pseudogene TRBV3-2) and TRBJ1-3; D is unclear. CDR1 is LGHDT and CDR2 is YNNKEL in the germline V gene (reference sequence). The CDR3 contains 15 residues. The V end lost 0 bases, the J end lost 0 bases, and 6 bases lay between the germline ends. CDR3 loop: CASSQERSSGNTIYF. The CDR3 nucleotides read TGTGCCAGCAGCCAAGAGAGAAGCTCTGGAAACACCATATATTTT.

The V and J genes are TRBV18 and TRBJ1-1; no definite D call. V gave up 3 bases and J gave up 4 bases, with 9 bases separating them. CDR3 length equals 13 residues. Germline V lookup: CDR1 KGHSH, CDR2 LQKENI. CDR3 loop: CASSPLRGTEAFF. The CDR3, as DNA: TGTGCCAGCTCACCTCTACGGGGCACTGAAGCTTTCTTT. Full variable domain (rest looked up from reference TRBV18 and TRBJ1-1): NAGVMQNPRHLVRRRGQEARLRCSPMKGHSHVYWYRQLPEEGLKFMVYLQKENIIDESGMPKERFSAEFPKEGPSILRIQQVVRGDSAAYFCASSPLRGTEAFFGQGTRLTVV.

This rearrangement joins TRBV6-5 to TRBJ2-7, with D maybe TRBD2 (6 bases). Germline CDR1 and CDR2: MNHEY and SVGAGI. This CDR3 is built from 12 residues. The V end was cut by 5 bases, the J end by 3 bases, with 8 bases between. This chain's CDR3 is CASSTTSYEQYF. For the CDR3, the DNA is TGTGCCAGCAGTACGACTAGCTACGAGCAGTACTTC.

The rearrangement joins TRBV12-3 or TRBV12-4 to TRBJ1-1; no reliable D call. This CDR3 region has 13 residues. V lost 10 bases, J lost 0 bases, and 12 bases lay in between. Here the CDR3 DNA reads TGTGCCACAAATCAGTTTATGAACACTGAAGCTTTCTTT. Its protein is CATNQFMNTEAFF.

The V gene is TRBV27, the J gene TRBJ2-7; 12 nucleotides line up with TRBD1. The CDR3 contains 14 residues. The J segment lost 5 bases and the V segment lost 8 bases, leaving 7 bases of the junction unmatched. Per germline, CDR1 MNHEY and CDR2 SMNVEV (reference sequence). CDR3 protein: CASGPRDRGHEQYF. The CDR3, as DNA: TGTGCCAGCGGCCCTCGGGACAGGGGGCACGAGCAGTACTTC.

This chain connects TRBV19 to TRBJ1-2; 9 nucleotides align to TRBD1. J lost 8 bases, V lost 3 bases, and 16 bases had no gene match. CDR3 size: 17 residues. Germline V gives CDR1 LNHDA, CDR2 SQIVND (reference sequence). CDR3 DNA: TGTGCCAGTAGTATTTTAGGACAGGGGTCAGGGGTACGGGGCTACACCTTC. Protein product: CASSILGQGSGVRGYTF.

The chain joins TRBV10-1 to TRBJ2-1; 8 positions match TRBD2. The CDR3 contains 15 residues. Germline trimming cut 0 bases from V and 4 bases from J; bases unmatched to any gene: 2. Germline-derived CDR1 and CDR2 are WNHNN and SYGVQD (reference sequence). The CDR3 sequence is CASSESSGVYNEQFF. Here the CDR3 DNA reads TGCGCCAGCAGTGAGTCTAGCGGGGTTTACAATGAGCAGTTCTTC.